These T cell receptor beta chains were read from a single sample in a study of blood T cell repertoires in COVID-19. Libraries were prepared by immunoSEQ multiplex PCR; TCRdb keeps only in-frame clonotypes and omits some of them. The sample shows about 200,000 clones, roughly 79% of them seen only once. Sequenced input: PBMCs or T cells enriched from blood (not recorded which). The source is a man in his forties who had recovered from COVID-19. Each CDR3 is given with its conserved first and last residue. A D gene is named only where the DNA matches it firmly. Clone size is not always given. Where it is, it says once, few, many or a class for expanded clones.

TGTGCCAGCAGGAGGACAGGGGGCGCAGATACGCAGTATTTT	CASRRTGGADTQYF	NA	TRBJ2-3	TRBD1	TRBV27
TGTGCCAGCAGTTTATCCCGGTATAATAATTCACCCCTCCACTTT	CASSLSRYNNSPLHF	NA	TRBJ1-6	NA	TRBV27
TGTGCCAGCTCACCGGACAGGGGGTTTAATCAGCCCCAGCATTTT	CASSPDRGFNQPQHF	NA	TRBJ1-5	TRBD1	TRBV18
TGTGCCAGCAGCTTAGCGAGGGAGGGGAGTGAAAAACTGTTTTTT	CASSLAREGSEKLFF	NA	TRBJ1-4	NA	TRBV7-9
TGTGCCAGCAGGACAGGGCCTCAAGCTTTCTTT	CASRTGPQAFF	once	TRBJ1-1	TRBD1	TRBV6-5
TGCGCCAGCAGCCTAGACTATGGGAGCTCCTATAATTCACCCCTCCACTTT	CASSLDYGSSYNSPLHF	NA	TRBJ1-6	NA	TRBV4-3
TGTGCCAGCAGCTTCGGCACGCGACAGGTTGAGGATGAGCAGTTCTTC	CASSFGTRQVEDEQFF	NA	TRBJ2-1	NA	TRBV7-9
TGTGCCAGCAGCAAAAGCTGTGGGACAGGGGGTGGTAATTCACCCCTCCACTTT	CASSKSCGTGGGNSPLHF	NA	TRBJ1-6	NA	TRBV21-1
TGTGCCAGTAGTATCCCCTTGGGACAGGGGGCTGGGGCCAACGTCCTGACTTTC	CASSIPLGQGAGANVLTF	NA	TRBJ2-6	TRBD1	TRBV19
TGCGCCAGCAGCTTCAGTAGCGGGAGTCGGGAGACCCAGTACTTC	CASSFSSGSRETQYF	NA	TRBJ2-5	TRBD2	TRBV5-1
TGTGCCAGCACCGCGGACAGGGGGGGTTCACCCCTCCACTTT	CASTADRGGSPLHF	NA	TRBJ1-6	TRBD1	TRBV7-2
TGTGCCAGCAGCCTCAGGGGCTTCACCGCCTACGAGCAGTACTTC	CASSLRGFTAYEQYF	NA	TRBJ2-7	NA	TRBV28
TGTGCCAGCAGCCGAGGTTTGGAGGAAAAACTGTTTTTT	CASSRGLEEKLFF	NA	TRBJ1-4	NA	TRBV9
TGTGCCAGCAGTTACTTAATGGGACAGCAAAATCAGCCCCAGCATTTT	CASSYLMGQQNQPQHF	NA	TRBJ1-5	TRBD1	TRBV28
TGTGCCAGCAGCAACGGCACTAATCGCTATGGCTACACCTTC	CASSNGTNRYGYTF	NA	TRBJ1-2	NA	TRBV21-1
TGTGCCAGCAGTTATATGTCGGGCAGGGCCAATCAGCCCCAGCATTTT	CASSYMSGRANQPQHF	NA	TRBJ1-5	NA	TRBV6-2/TRBV6-3
TGTGCCAGCAGAAAAGCGGGAGGAAGCTCCTACGAGCAGTACTTC	CASRKAGGSSYEQYF	few	TRBJ2-7	TRBD2	TRBV28
TGTGCCAGCAGCGACTCACTAGGGACAGCGGATACGCAGTATTTT	CASSDSLGTADTQYF	NA	TRBJ2-3	TRBD1	TRBV5-4
TGTGCCAGCAGGGTCGGGACTCCTTCCTACAATGAGCAGTTCTTC	CASRVGTPSYNEQFF	NA	TRBJ2-1	NA	TRBV5-4
TGTGCCAGCAGCGGACGGACTTGGAATGGGCCCCAGCATTTT	CASSGRTWNGPQHF	few	TRBJ1-5	NA	TRBV7-9
TGTGCCAGCAGTGAGAAGTTCGGTTTAAGGGGGCTCGACAATGAGCAGTTCTTC	CASSEKFGLRGLDNEQFF	NA	TRBJ2-1	TRBD1	TRBV25-1
TGTGCCAGCAGTTTAATAACACTAAATACGCAGTATTTT	CASSLITLNTQYF	NA	TRBJ2-3	NA	TRBV28
TGTGCCAGCACCCCAGCAGGTATGAACACTGAAGCTTTCTTT	CASTPAGMNTEAFF	NA	TRBJ1-1	NA	TRBV3-1/TRBV3-2
TGTGCCACCCGACGGGAATGGGGTCAGCCCCAGCATTTT	CATRREWGQPQHF	few	TRBJ1-5	NA	TRBV2
TGTGCCAGCAGCCAAGGTACGGGGAGACAGGGGGGTTATCAGCCCCAGCATTTT	CASSQGTGRQGGYQPQHF	NA	TRBJ1-5	TRBD1	TRBV3-1/TRBV3-2
TGTGCCTGGAGTCCCCAGGGGACTCAGCCCCAGCATTTT	CAWSPQGTQPQHF	NA	TRBJ1-5	NA	TRBV30
TGTGCCAGCAGTAACACAGGGAGAACTAATGAGCAGTTCTTC	CASSNTGRTNEQFF	NA	TRBJ2-1	NA	TRBV6-5
TGTGCCAGCAGCCTAAAGGGACAGGGGTACCTCGAGACCCAGTACTTC	CASSLKGQGYLETQYF	NA	TRBJ2-5	TRBD1	TRBV3-1/TRBV3-2
TGTGCCAGCAGTGACAGGGGCTTTGATCAGCCCCAGCATTTT	CASSDRGFDQPQHF	many	TRBJ1-5	NA	TRBV6-4
TGTGCCAGCAGTGAGACGACGGGGCCCCAGCATTTT	CASSETTGPQHF	once	TRBJ1-5	NA	TRBV6-1
TGTGCCACCAGTGATAACTCCTGGGACAGCTTGAATGGCTACACCTTC	CATSDNSWDSLNGYTF	NA	TRBJ1-2	TRBD1	TRBV24-1
TGTGCCAGCAGCTCCGCCGGAGGTATCAATGAGCAGTTCTTC	CASSSAGGINEQFF	NA	TRBJ2-1	NA	TRBV7-3
TGTGCCTGGAGTTGGGGGCAGGCGGCCGGGGAGCTGTTTTTT	CAWSWGQAAGELFF	NA	TRBJ2-2	NA	TRBV30
TGTGCCAGCAGCGTACAGGGTTACAATGAGCAGTTCTTC	CASSVQGYNEQFF	NA	TRBJ2-1	NA	TRBV9